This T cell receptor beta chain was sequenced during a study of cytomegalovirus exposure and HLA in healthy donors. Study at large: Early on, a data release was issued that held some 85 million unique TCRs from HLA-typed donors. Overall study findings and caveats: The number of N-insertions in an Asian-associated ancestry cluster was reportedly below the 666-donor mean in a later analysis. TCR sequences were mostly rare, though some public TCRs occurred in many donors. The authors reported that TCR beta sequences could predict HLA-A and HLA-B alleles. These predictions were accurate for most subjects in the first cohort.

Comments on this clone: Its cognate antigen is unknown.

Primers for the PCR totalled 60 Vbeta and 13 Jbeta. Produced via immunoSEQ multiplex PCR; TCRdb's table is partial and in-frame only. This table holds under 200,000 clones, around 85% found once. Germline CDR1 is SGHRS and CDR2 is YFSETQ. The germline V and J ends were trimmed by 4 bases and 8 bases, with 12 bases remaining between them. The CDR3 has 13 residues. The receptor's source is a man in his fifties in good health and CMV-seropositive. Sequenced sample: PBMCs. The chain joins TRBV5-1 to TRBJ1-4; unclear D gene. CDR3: CASSPTTREKLFF. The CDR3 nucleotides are TGCGCCAGCAGCCCCACGACCAGGGAAAAACTGTTTTTT.